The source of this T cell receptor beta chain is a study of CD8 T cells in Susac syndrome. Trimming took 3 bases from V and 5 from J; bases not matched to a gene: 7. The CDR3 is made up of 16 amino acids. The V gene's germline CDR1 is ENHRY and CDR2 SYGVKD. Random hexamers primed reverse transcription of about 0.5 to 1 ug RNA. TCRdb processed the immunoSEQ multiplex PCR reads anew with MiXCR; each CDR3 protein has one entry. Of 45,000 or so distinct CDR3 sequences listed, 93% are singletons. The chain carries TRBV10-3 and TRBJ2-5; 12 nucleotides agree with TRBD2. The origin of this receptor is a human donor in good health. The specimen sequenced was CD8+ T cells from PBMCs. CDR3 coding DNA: TGTGCCATCAGTGACGCTAGCGGGAGGGCGACGGAGACCCAGTACTTC. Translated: CAISDASGRATETQYF.